The source of this T cell receptor (beta chain) is a study of shared clonotypes between healthy human individuals. Across the whole study: Per donor, CD8 memory used one plate, CD8 naive used two, CD4 memory used three and CD4 naive used three.

CDR1 is MDHEN, CDR2 SYDVKM, per germline. V shed 3 bases and J shed 3 bases, with 11 bases lying between them. The length of the CDR3 is 14 residues. Naive CD8 cells comprised CD45RO-negative, CCR7-positively selected cells, excluding terminally differentiated effector memory CD45RA+ cells. Profiled with immunoSEQ multiplex PCR; TCRdb holds only in-frame clones, not every one. The sample has approximately 600,000 clones, 85% to 95% seen once; the top ten hold around 0.12%. The receptor was derived from a woman in her twenties or thirties in good health. Sequencing was carried out using naive CD8+ T cells sorted from blood. The rearrangement joins TRBV28 to TRBJ2-5, with D perhaps assigned TRBD1 or TRBD2 (5 bases each). CDR3 in DNA: TGTGCCAGCAGTTTTTTAGGGACCAAAGAGACCCAGTACTTC. As protein: CASSFLGTKETQYF.